The 4 T cell receptor beta chains below come from one sample, sequenced in a study of Ad26.COV2.S vaccination and SARS-CoV-2 variants. Indicated treatment: around 19 received Ad26.COV2.S at low or high dose, single or two shots; five or six received placebo; per-sample allocation not given. Day 63 after the first injection of vaccine or placebo was the sampling time. Only in-frame clones appear in the TCRdb table, and some are missing; sequencing was by immunoSEQ multiplex PCR. The table records some 300,000 clones, 85% to 90% of them present only once. This specimen was peripheral blood, taken in a trial of Ad26.COV2.S vaccine versus placebo. The receptors originated from a person aged 18-65 years who received the Ad26.COV2.S COVID-19 vaccine or a placebo.

CDR3 sequence (DNA): TGTGCCAGCAGTTCTCCTACAGGGCGGTATGGCTACGAGCAGTACTTC. Protein product: CASSSPTGRYGYEQYF. The J gene is TRBJ2-7, the V gene TRBV6-5; D possibly corresponds to TRBD1 (6 bases). CDR3 size: 16 residues. Per germline, CDR1 MNHEY and CDR2 SVGAGI. V lost 4 bases to trimming and J lost 3 bases, with 19 bases between them.

V is TRBV10-3 and J is TRBJ2-2; 8 bases line up with TRBD1. Germline assignment: CDR1 ENHRY and CDR2 SYGVKD. The CDR3 totals 17 residues. The V segment lost 6 bases and the J segment 5 bases; nucleotides outside the gene matches: 14. The CDR3 bases are TGTGCCATCAGCGGACAGGGTAATGCCCTGGGAACCGGGGAGCTGTTTTTT. Protein product: CAISGQGNALGTGELFF.

This clone was counted a few times. Other nucleotide sequences from this sample produce the same CDR3. This chain links TRBV5-6 with TRBJ2-3; D is ambiguous. CDR1 is SGHDT and CDR2 is YYEEEE in the germline V gene. The CDR3 sequence is 13 residues long. V was cut by 1 base and J by 3 bases, with 6 bases left in between. The CDR3, as DNA: TGTGCCAGCAGCTTGAAAGGTACAGATACGCAGTATTTT. Amino acid sequence: CASSLKGTDTQYF.

This chain joins TRBV10-3 and TRBJ1-3, with a weak D call TRBD1 (6 bases). This CDR3 region has 15 residues. Germline CDR1 and CDR2: ENHRY and SYGVKD. The V end was cut by 7 bases, the J end by 2 bases, with 15 bases between. CDR3 DNA sequence: TGTGCCATCAATCCGGGGGGCTTTACTGGAAACACCATATATTTT. Translated, it gives CAINPGGFTGNTIYF.